These T cell receptor beta chains were read from a single sample in a study of blood T cell repertoires in COVID-19. Clones were sequenced by immunoSEQ multiplex PCR, and TCRdb holds only the in-frame ones, with some missing. The sample shows nearly 250,000 clones, roughly 82% of them seen only once. Specimen: peripheral blood. These receptors were collected from an elderly woman with COVID-19, enrolled during active disease. Each CDR3 is given with its conserved first and last residue.

TRBV7-2	TRBJ1-2	13	CASRAQGDYGYTF
TRBV12-5	TRBJ2-1	18	CASGLPRRQGGEYNEQFF
TRBV5-1	TRBJ2-5	15	CASRTSGGARETQYF
TRBV5-1	TRBJ2-1	17	CASSSLVGVGSYNEQFF
TRBV3-1/TRBV3-2	TRBJ1-4	13	CASSQGGNEKLFF
TRBV19	TRBJ2-6	19	CASSIVSGGVSSGANVLTF
TRBV30	TRBJ2-2	15	CAGATRGGNTGELFF
TRBV12-3/TRBV12-4	TRBJ1-1	13	CASSLTGNTEAFF
TRBV6-6	TRBJ1-1	15	CASSLLDQANTEAFF
TRBV30	TRBJ1-2	13	CAWSGRDSYGYTF
TRBV7-2	TRBJ2-7	18	CASSLQTGMGGIPYEQYF
TRBV19	TRBJ1-5	16	CASSIGGGQGIQPQHF
TRBV7-2	TRBJ1-2	15	CASSLQGQGTYGYTF
TRBV7-2	TRBJ1-3	16	CASSLGQGASGNTIYF
TRBV28	TRBJ2-3	15	CAGQQRRSSTDTQYF
TRBV3-1/TRBV3-2	TRBJ2-3	16	CASSQGLAGTTDTQYF
TRBV6-5	TRBJ2-5	15	CASTRIGGSRETQYF
TRBV7-9	TRBJ1-6	15	CASSLMTVNNSPLHF
TRBV19	TRBJ1-2	17	CASSISSQGAKEFGYTF
TRBV7-8	TRBJ2-7	14	CASSRSGDYYEQYF
TRBV2	TRBJ1-3	18	CASSYGQRTILSGNTIYF
TRBV5-1	TRBJ2-3	15	CASSTTSGYTDTQYF